This paragraph reports one T cell receptor beta chain. Its antigen is unidentified. PCR primers comprised 60 Vbeta and 13 Jbeta primers. The data were produced by immunoSEQ multiplex PCR, yet TCRdb's version contains in-frame clones alone and is incomplete. The sample lists 110,000 to 150,000 clones; nearly 85% were seen once. The source of the sample is a study of cytomegalovirus exposure and HLA in healthy donors. Study-level results: Most CMV-associated TCR beta chains were later found to appear HLA-restricted. Productive status was seen about 90% or about 30% of the time for most TCR beta V segments in an earlier analysis.

Germline CDR1 and CDR2: SGDLS and YYNGEE. CDR3 length equals 15 residues. With 0 bases removed from V and 4 bases from J, the gap between germline ends came to 11 bases. Sequencing was carried out using PBMCs. The chain carries TRBV9 and TRBJ2-1; D might be TRBD2 (6 bases). The receptor was derived from a male donor in good health and CMV-seronegative. Here the CDR3 DNA reads TGTGCCAGCAGCGTAGGCGGTAGCGGATACAATGAGCAGTTCTTC. Its protein is CASSVGGSGYNEQFF.